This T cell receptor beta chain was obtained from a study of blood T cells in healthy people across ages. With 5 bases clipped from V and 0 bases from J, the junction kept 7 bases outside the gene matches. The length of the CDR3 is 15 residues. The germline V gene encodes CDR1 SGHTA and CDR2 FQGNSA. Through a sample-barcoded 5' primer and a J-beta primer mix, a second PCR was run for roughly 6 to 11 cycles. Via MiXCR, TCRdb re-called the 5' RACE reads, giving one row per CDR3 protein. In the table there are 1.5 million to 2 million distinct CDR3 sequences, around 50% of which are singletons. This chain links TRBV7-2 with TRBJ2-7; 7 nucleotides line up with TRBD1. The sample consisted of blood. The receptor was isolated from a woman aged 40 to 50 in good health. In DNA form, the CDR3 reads TGTGCCAGCAGCATCGCTCGGGACAGCTCCTACGAGCAGTACTTC. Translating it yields CASSIARDSSYEQYF. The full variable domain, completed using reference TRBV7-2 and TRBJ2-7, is GAGVSQSPSNKVTEKGKDVELRCDPISGHTALYWYRQSLGQGLEFLIYFQGNSAPDKSGLPSDRFSAERTGGSVSTLTIQRTQQEDSAVYLCASSIARDSSYEQYFGPGTRLTVT.